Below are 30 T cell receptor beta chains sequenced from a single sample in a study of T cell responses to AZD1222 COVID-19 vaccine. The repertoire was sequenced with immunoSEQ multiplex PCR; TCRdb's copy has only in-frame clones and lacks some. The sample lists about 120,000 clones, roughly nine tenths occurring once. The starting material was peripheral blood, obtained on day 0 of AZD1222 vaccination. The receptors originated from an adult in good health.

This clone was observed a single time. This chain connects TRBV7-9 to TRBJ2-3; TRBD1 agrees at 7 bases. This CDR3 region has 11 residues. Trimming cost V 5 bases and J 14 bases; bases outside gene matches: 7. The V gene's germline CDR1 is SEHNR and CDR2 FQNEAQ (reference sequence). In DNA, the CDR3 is TGTGCCAGCAGCCGCCAGGACAGGTCGTATTTT. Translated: CASSRQDRSYF. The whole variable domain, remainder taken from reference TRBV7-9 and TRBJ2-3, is DTGVSQNPRHKITKRGQNVTFRCDPISEHNRLYWYRQTLGQGPEFLTYFQNEAQLEKSRLLSDRFSAERPKGSFSTLEIQRTEQGDSAMYLCASSRQDRSYFGPGTRLTVL.

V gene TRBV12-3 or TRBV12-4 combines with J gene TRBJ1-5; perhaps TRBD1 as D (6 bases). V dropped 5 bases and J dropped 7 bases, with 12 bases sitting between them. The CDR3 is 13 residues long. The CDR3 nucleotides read TGTGCCAGCAGTCCACAGGGAGGCCAGCCCCAGCATTTT. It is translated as CASSPQGGQPQHF.

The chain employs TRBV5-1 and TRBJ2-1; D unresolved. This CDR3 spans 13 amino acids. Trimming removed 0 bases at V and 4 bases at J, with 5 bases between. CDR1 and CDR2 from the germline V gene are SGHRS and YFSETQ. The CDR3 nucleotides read TGCGCCAGCAGCTTGGGACCGTACAATGAGCAGTTCTTC. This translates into CASSLGPYNEQFF.

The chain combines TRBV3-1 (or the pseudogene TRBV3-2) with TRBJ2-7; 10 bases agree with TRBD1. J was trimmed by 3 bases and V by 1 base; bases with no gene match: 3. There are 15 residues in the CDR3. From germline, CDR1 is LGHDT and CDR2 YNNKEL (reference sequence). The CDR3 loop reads CASSQGTGGGYEQYF. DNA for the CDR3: TGTGCCAGCAGCCAAGGGACAGGGGGTGGCTACGAGCAGTACTTC.

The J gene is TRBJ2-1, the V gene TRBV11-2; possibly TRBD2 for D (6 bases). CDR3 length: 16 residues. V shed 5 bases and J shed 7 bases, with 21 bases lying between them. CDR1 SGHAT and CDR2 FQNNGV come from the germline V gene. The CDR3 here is CASSQPRDLIGNEQFF. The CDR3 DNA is TGTGCCAGCAGCCAACCCCGGGACTTAATCGGAAATGAGCAGTTCTTC.

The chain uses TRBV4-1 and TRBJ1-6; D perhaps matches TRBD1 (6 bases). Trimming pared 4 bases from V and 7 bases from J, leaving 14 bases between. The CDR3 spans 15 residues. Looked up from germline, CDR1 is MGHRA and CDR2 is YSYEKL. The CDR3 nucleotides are TGCGCCAGCAGCCCGCTGGGAGGACAGAATTCACCCCTCCACTTT. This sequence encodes CASSPLGGQNSPLHF.

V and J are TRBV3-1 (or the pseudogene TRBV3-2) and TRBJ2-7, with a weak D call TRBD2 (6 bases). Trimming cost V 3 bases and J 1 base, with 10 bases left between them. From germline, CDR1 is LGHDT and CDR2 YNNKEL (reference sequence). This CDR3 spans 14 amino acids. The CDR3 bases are TGTGCCAGCAGCCAGGGACGGGGGTCCTACGAGCAGTACTTC. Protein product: CASSQGRGSYEQYF.

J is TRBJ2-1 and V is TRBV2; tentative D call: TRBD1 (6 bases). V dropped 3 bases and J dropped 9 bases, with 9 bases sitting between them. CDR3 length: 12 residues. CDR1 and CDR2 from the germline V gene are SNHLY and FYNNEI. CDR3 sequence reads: CASSEGQGEQFF. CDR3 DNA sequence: TGTGCCAGCAGTGAGGGACAAGGTGAGCAGTTCTTC.

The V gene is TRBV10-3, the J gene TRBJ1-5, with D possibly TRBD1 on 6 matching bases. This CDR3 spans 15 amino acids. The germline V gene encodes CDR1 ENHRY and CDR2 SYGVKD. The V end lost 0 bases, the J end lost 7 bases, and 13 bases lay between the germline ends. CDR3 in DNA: TGTGCCATCAGTGAGTCGCACAGGGCTCGACAGCCCCAGCATTTT. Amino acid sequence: CAISESHRARQPQHF.

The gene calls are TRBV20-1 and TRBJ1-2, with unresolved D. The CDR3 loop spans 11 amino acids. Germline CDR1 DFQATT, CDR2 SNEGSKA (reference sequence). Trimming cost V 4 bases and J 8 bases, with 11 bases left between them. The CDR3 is CSATQVDGYTF. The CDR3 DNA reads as TGCAGTGCTACCCAGGTGGACGGCTACACCTTC.

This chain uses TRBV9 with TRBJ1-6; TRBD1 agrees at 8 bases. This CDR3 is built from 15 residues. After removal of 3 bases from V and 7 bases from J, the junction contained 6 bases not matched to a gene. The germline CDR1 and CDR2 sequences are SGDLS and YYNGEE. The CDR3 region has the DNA TGTGCCAGCAGCGATCGGACAGGGAGAAATTCACCCCTCCACTTT. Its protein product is CASSDRTGRNSPLHF.

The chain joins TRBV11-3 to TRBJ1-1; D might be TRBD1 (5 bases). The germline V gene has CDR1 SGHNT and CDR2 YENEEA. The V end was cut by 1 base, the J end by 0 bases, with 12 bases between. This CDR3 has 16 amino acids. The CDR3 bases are TGTGCCAGCAGCTTAGCAGGGAGTAGCATGAACACTGAAGCTTTCTTT. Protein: CASSLAGSSMNTEAFF.

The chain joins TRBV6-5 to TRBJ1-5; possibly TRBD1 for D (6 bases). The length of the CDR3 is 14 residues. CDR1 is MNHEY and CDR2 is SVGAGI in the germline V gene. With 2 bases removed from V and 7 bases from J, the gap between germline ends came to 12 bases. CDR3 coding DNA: TGTGCCAGCAGTTACGCAGGGGCGGGCCAGCCCCAGCATTTT. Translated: CASSYAGAGQPQHF.

CDR3 amino acids: CASTQMGGTYNEQFF. The CDR3 DNA is TGTGCCAGCACCCAAATGGGGGGGACCTACAATGAGCAGTTCTTC. The chain has TRBV6-4 and TRBJ2-1; TRBD2 matches at 7 bases. V gave up 7 bases and J gave up 2 bases; unmatched junction bases: 8. This CDR3 contains 15 residues. Germline V lookup: CDR1 MRHNA, CDR2 SNTAGT.

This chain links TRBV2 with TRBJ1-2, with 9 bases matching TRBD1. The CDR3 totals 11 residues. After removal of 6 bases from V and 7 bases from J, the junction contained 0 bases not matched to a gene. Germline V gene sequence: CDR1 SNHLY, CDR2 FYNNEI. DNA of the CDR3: TGTGCCAGCAGGGGACAGGGTGGCTACACCTTC. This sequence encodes CASRGQGGYTF.

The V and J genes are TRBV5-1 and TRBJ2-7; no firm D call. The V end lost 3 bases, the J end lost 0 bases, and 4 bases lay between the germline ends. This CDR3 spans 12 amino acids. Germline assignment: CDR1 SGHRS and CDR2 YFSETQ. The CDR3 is CASSSSSYEQYF. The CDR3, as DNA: TGCGCCAGCAGCTCTAGCTCCTACGAGCAGTACTTC.

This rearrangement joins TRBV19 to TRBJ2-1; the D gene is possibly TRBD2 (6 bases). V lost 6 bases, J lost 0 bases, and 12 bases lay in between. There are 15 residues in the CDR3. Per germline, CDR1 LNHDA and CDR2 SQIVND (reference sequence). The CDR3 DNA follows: TGTGCCAGTAGAGCTTCCGGGGGCTCCTACAATGAGCAGTTCTTC. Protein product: CASRASGGSYNEQFF.

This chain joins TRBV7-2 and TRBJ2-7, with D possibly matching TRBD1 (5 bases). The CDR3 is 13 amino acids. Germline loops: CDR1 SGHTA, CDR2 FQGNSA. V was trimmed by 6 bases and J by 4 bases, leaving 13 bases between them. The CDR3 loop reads CASRPPAGYEQYF. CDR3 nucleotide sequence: TGTGCCAGCAGACCCCCGGCAGGGTACGAGCAGTACTTC.

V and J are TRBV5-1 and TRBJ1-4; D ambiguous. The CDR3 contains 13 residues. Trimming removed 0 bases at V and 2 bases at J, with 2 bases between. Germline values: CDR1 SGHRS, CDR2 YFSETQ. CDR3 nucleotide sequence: TGCGCCAGCAGCTTGGTTACTAATGAAAAACTGTTTTTT. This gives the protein CASSLVTNEKLFF.

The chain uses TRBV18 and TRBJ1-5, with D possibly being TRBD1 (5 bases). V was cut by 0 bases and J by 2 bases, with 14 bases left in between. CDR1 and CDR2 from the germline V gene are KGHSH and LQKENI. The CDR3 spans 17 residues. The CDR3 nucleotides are TGTGCCAGCTCACCACCGGGGACCAACCTGGGCAATCAGCCCCAGCATTTT. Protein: CASSPPGTNLGNQPQHF.

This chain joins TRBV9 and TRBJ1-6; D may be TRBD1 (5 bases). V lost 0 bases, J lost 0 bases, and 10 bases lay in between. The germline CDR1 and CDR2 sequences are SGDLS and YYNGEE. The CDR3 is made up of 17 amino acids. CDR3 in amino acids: CASSVAQGRSYNSPLHF. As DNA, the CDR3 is TGTGCCAGCAGCGTAGCCCAGGGTCGCTCCTATAATTCACCCCTCCACTTT.

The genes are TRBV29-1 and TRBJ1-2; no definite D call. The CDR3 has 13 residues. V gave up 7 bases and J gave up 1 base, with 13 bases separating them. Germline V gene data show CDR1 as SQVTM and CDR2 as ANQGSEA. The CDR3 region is CSAPPEGNYGYTF. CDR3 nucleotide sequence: TGCAGCGCACCACCGGAGGGTAACTATGGCTACACCTTC.

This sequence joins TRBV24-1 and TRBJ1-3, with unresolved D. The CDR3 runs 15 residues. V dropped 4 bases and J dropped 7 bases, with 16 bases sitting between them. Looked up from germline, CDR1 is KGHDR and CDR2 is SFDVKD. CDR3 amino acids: CATSDHPGRGNTIYF. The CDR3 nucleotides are TGTGCCACCAGTGACCACCCGGGTCGTGGGAACACCATATATTTT.

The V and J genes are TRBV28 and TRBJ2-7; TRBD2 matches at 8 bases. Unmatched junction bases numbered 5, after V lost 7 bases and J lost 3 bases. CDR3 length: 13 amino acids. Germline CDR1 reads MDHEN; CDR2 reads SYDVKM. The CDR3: CASNTGGIYEQYF. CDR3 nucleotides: TGTGCCAGCAATACGGGGGGGATCTACGAGCAGTACTTC.

CDR3 coding DNA: TGTGCCAGCAGAGAAATCAACACCGGGGAGCTGTTTTTT. It encodes CASREINTGELFF. The V call is TRBV13, the J call TRBJ2-2; D not resolved. The germline gives CDR1 PRHDT, CDR2 FYEKMQ (reference sequence). This CDR3 contains 13 residues. The V end lost 6 bases, the J end lost 2 bases, and 7 bases lay between the germline ends.

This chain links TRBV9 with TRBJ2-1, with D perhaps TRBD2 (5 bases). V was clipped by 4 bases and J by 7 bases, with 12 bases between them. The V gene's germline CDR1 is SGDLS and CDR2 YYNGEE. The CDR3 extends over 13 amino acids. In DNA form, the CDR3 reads TGTGCCAGCAGCCCAACATGGAGGAATGAGCAGTTCTTC. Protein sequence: CASSPTWRNEQFF.

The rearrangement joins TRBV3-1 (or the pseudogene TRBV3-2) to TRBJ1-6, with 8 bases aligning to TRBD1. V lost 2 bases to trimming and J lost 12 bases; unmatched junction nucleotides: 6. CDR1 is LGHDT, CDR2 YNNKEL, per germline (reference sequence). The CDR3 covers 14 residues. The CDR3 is CASSQRQGSGPLHF. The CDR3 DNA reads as TGTGCCAGCAGCCAAAGACAGGGGTCTGGACCCCTCCACTTT.

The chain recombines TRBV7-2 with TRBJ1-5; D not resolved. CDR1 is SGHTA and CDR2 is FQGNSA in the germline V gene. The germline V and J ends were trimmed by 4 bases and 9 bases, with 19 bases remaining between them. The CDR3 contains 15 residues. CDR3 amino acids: CASSSMSLFKGPQHF. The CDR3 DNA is TGTGCCAGCAGCTCGATGAGCCTCTTCAAGGGGCCCCAGCATTTT.

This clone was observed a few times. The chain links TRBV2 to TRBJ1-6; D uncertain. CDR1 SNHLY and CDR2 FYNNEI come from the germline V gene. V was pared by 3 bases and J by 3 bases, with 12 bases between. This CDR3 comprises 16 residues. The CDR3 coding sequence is TGTGCCAGCAGTGATTTATCCCCGAACTATAATTCACCCCTCCACTTT. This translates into CASSDLSPNYNSPLHF.

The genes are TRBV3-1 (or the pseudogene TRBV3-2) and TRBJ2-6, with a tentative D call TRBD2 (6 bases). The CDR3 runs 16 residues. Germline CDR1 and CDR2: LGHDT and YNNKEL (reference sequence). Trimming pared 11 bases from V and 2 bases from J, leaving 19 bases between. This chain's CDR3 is CACWGVGRTGANVLTF. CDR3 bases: TGTGCCTGCTGGGGGGTGGGGAGGACTGGGGCCAACGTCCTGACTTTC.